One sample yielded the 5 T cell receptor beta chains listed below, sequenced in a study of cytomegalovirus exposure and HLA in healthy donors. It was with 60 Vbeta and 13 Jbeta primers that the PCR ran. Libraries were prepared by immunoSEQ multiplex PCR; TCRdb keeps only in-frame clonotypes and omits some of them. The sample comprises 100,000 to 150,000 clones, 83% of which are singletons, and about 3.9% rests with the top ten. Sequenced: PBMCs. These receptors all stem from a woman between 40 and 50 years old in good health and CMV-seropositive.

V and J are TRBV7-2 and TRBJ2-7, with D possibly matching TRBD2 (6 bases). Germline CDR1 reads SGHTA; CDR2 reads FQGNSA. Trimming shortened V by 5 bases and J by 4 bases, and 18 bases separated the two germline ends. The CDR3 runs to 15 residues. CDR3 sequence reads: CASSPIADGWYEQYF. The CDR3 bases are TGTGCCAGCAGCCCCATAGCGGATGGGTGGTACGAGCAGTACTTC.

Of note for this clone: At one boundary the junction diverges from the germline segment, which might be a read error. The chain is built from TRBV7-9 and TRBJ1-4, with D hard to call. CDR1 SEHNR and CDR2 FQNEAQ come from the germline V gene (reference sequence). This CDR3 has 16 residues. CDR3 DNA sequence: TGTTCCAGCAGCTTAAATTTTCGTCTACGTAATGAAAAACTGTTTTTT. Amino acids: CSSSLNFRLRNEKLFF.

The CDR3 region has the DNA TGTGCCAGCAGCTTAGTCGGACAGAAAAACACCGGGGAGCTGTTTTTT. Its translation: CASSLVGQKNTGELFF. The rearrangement uses TRBV7-9 and TRBJ2-2; D possibly corresponds to TRBD1 (6 bases). The V end lost 1 base, the J end lost 2 bases, and 11 bases lay between the germline ends. CDR3 size: 16 residues. Germline V lookup: CDR1 SEHNR, CDR2 FQNEAQ (reference sequence).

The CDR3 is CASSGAPPRELYNEQFF. The DNA of the CDR3 is TGTGCCAGCAGCGGGGCTCCTCCTCGGGAGCTCTACAATGAGCAGTTCTTC. The chain combines TRBV9 with TRBJ2-1, with D tentatively TRBD2 (6 bases). Germline assignment: CDR1 SGDLS and CDR2 YYNGEE. Trimming took off 3 bases at V and 3 bases at J, with 19 bases between the two ends. The CDR3 extends over 17 amino acids.

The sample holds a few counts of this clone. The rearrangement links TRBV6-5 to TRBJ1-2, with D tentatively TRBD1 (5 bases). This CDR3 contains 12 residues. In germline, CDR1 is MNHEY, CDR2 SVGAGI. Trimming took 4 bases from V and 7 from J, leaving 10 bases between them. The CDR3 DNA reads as TGTGCCAGCAGTTCCTCGGGGGGTGGCTACACCTTC. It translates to CASSSSGGGYTF.